This T cell receptor beta chain was found in a study of OX40 agonist ivuxolimab in advanced cancers. Overall study results and limits: Expanded peripheral T cell antigen specificity was not determined.

Autoimmune disease history or systemic immunosuppression was exclusionary. About this clone itself: Its antigen is not known.

Clones were read by immunoSEQ multiplex PCR, and TCRdb kept only the in-frame ones, dropping some. Altogether around 74,000 clones are present, 92% being singletons, with the ten largest covering nearly 0.55%. The sequence derives from an adult with an advanced solid tumor such as melanoma, head and neck, liver or kidney cancer. Sequenced here: CD4+ or CD8+ T cells sorted from blood, sampled in a trial of the OX40 agonist ivuxolimab.

The chain's CDR3 is CASSSGLAGGGEQYF. Written as DNA, the CDR3 is TGTGCCAGCAGTTCTGGACTAGCGGGAGGGGGAGAGCAGTACTTC. The V call is TRBV5-3, the J call TRBJ2-7; 15 bases line up with TRBD2. TRBV5-3 is known as an ORF, though its function is uncertain. The CDR3 is made up of 15 amino acids. J lost 7 bases, V lost 8 bases, and 10 bases had no gene match.